The 32 T cell receptor beta chains below come from one sample, sequenced in a study of OX40 agonist ivuxolimab in advanced cancers. Produced via immunoSEQ multiplex PCR; TCRdb's table is partial and in-frame only. The sample holds about 85,000 clones, around 86% seen once. Sample: CD4+ or CD8+ T cells sorted from blood, taken in a trial of the OX40 agonist ivuxolimab. The receptors shown here come from an adult with an advanced solid tumor such as melanoma, head and neck, liver or kidney cancer.

This clone was recorded once. The J gene is TRBJ1-2, the V gene TRBV6-4; D is undetermined. The CDR3 loop spans 14 amino acids. From germline, CDR1 is MRHNA and CDR2 SNTAGT. The germline V and J ends were trimmed by 4 bases and 6 bases, with 15 bases remaining between them. The CDR3 loop reads CASSANYLQDGYTF. In nucleotides, the CDR3 is TGTGCCAGCAGTGCTAACTATCTCCAGGATGGCTACACCTTC.

The chain employs TRBV7-9 and TRBJ1-2; D gene uncertain. The CDR3 covers 14 residues. Germline CDR1 and CDR2: SEHNR and FQNEAQ (reference sequence). The ends were cut back, 5 bases at V and 2 bases at J, with 12 bases in the middle. The CDR3 DNA reads as TGTGCCAGCAGCCACCCCGGTATCAACTATGGCTACACCTTC. It encodes CASSHPGINYGYTF.

J is TRBJ1-4 and V is TRBV6-1; D gene uncertain. Germline V gives CDR1 MNHNS, CDR2 SASEGT. Trimming took off 5 bases at V and 4 bases at J, with 2 bases between the two ends. There are 11 residues in the CDR3. CDR3 bases: TGTGCCAGCAGTCATAATGAAAAACTGTTTTTT. It translates to CASSHNEKLFF.

This clone came up a few times. The chain uses TRBV5-6 and TRBJ1-5; TRBD1 is a possible D gene (6 bases). With 1 base removed from V and 6 bases from J, the gap between germline ends came to 11 bases. CDR1 SGHDT and CDR2 YYEEEE come from the germline V gene. This CDR3 is built from 14 residues. Written as DNA, the CDR3 is TGTGCCAGCAGCTTGAGACAGGAGCTTCAGCCCCAGCATTTT. Its protein product is CASSLRQELQPQHF.

The chain joins TRBV29-1 to TRBJ2-7; D gene unclear. In germline, CDR1 is SQVTM, CDR2 ANQGSEA. The length of the CDR3 is 15 residues. Trimming removed 0 bases from V and 4 bases from J, with 16 bases in between. CDR3 region: CSVEDRGTAKYEQYF. The CDR3 bases are TGCAGCGTTGAAGATCGAGGAACAGCCAAATACGAGCAGTACTTC.

Written as DNA, the CDR3 is TGTGCCTGGGGAGTGGGGTTTAACTATGGCTACACCTTC. Amino acids: CAWGVGFNYGYTF. The chain couples TRBV30 to TRBJ1-2, with unresolved D. In germline, CDR1 is GTSNPN, CDR2 SVGIG (reference sequence). V was clipped by 5 bases and J by 1 base, with 11 bases between them. The CDR3 spans 13 residues.

The CDR3 sequence: CASSLVAGGARRGEKLFF. CDR3 sequence (DNA): TGCGCCAGCAGCCTTGTTGCCGGGGGGGCTCGGAGGGGTGAAAAACTGTTTTTT. The rearrangement links TRBV4-1 to TRBJ1-4, with D possibly being TRBD1 (6 bases). V was shortened by 4 bases and J by 7 bases, with 25 bases between the two germline ends. The CDR3 covers 18 residues. CDR1 is MGHRA and CDR2 is YSYEKL in the germline V gene.

This rearrangement joins TRBV11-1 to TRBJ2-5, with D perhaps TRBD1 (6 bases). The CDR3 extends over 16 amino acids. Germline V gives CDR1 SGHAT, CDR2 FQDESV (reference sequence). The V gene lost 6 bases and the J gene lost 0 bases, with 17 bases spanning the gap. The CDR3 sequence: CASRLPGTQYQETQYF. The DNA of the CDR3 is TGTGCCAGCAGGCTCCCCGGGACACAGTACCAAGAGACCCAGTACTTC.

The chain links TRBV5-6 to TRBJ2-5; 7 bases are shared with TRBD2. Per the germline V gene, CDR1 is SGHDT and CDR2 is YYEEEE. V lost 4 bases and J lost 2; bases outside the gene matches: 2. The CDR3 runs to 13 residues. CDR3: CASSPGGQETQYF. CDR3 nucleotide sequence: TGTGCCAGCAGCCCCGGGGGGCAAGAGACCCAGTACTTC.

The chain couples TRBV29-1 to TRBJ2-7, with TRBD1 matching 7 bases. The CDR3 totals 11 residues. V trimming: 7 bases; J trimming: 4 bases; junction bases outside the gene matches: 4. Per the germline V gene, CDR1 is SQVTM and CDR2 is ANQGSEA. CDR3 nucleotides: TGCAGCGGTTCGACAGGGTACGAGCAGTACTTC. This translates into CSGSTGYEQYF.

The chain joins TRBV6-5 to TRBJ1-2, with TRBD1 as a possible D gene (6 bases). V was pared by 4 bases and J by 8 bases, with 20 bases between. The CDR3 extends over 15 amino acids. The germline gives CDR1 MNHEY, CDR2 SVGAGI. CDR3 nucleotide sequence: TGTGCCAGCAGTTCTCGGGCAGGGGTTGTAGGGGGCTACACCTTC. It encodes CASSSRAGVVGGYTF.

In this sample, this clone turned up a few times. CDR3 region: CASSFGLAGGITDTQYF. The CDR3 region has the DNA TGCGCCAGCAGCTTTGGACTAGCGGGGGGGATCACAGATACGCAGTATTTT. The rearrangement uses TRBV5-1 and TRBJ2-3; the match to TRBD2 covers 15 bases. This CDR3 is 17 amino acids long. V dropped 2 bases and J dropped 2; count of bases not matched to a gene: 3. Germline assignment: CDR1 SGHRS and CDR2 YFSETQ.

The V and J genes are TRBV5-1 and TRBJ1-2; 7 bases fit TRBD1. The CDR3 sequence is 14 residues long. Germline loops: CDR1 SGHRS, CDR2 YFSETQ. Unmatched junction bases numbered 8, after V lost 3 bases and J lost 6 bases. This CDR3 is CASSSDRVVNGYTF. Written as DNA, the CDR3 is TGCGCCAGCAGCTCCGACAGGGTTGTCAATGGCTACACCTTC.

The chain has TRBV7-9 and TRBJ1-1, with 9 bases aligning to TRBD1. The germline gives CDR1 SEHNR, CDR2 FQNEAQ (reference sequence). The CDR3 contains 15 residues. With V trimmed by 5 bases and J by 5 bases, 9 bases remained unmatched. As DNA, the CDR3 is TGTGCCAGCAGCAAAAGACAGGGGGTAGATACTGAAGCTTTCTTT. It specifies CASSKRQGVDTEAFF.

The genes are TRBV6-5 and TRBJ2-5; 8 bases line up with TRBD1. The CDR3 has 15 residues. CDR1 is MNHEY and CDR2 is SVGAGI in the germline V gene. With V trimmed by 6 bases and J by 7 bases, 13 bases remained unmatched. The DNA for the CDR3 is TGTGCCAGCAGCACCGGACAGGGTTGGGTAGGGACCCAGTACTTC. The encoded protein is CASSTGQGWVGTQYF.

This chain links TRBV5-1 with TRBJ1-1; 9 nucleotides match TRBD1. V was clipped by 5 bases and J by 3 bases; unmatched bases: 5. The CDR3 consists of 14 residues. Germline CDR1 reads SGHRS; CDR2 reads YFSETQ. CDR3: CASSQRTGDTEAFF. Here the CDR3 DNA reads TGCGCCAGCAGTCAAAGGACAGGGGACACTGAAGCTTTCTTT.

The CDR3 loop reads CASSLILGANEKLFF. The CDR3, as DNA: TGTGCCAGCAGCTTAATTCTGGGGGCTAATGAAAAACTGTTTTTT. The chain couples TRBV11-2 to TRBJ1-4, with a weak D call TRBD1 (5 bases). The CDR3 is made up of 15 amino acids. Looked up from germline, CDR1 is SGHAT and CDR2 is FQNNGV. V was clipped by 2 bases and J by 3 bases, with 10 bases between them.

The chain combines TRBV20-1 with TRBJ2-5; D possibly matches TRBD1 or TRBD2 (5 bases each). Looked up from germline, CDR1 is DFQATT and CDR2 is SNEGSKA (reference sequence). The ends were cut back, 4 bases at V and 5 bases at J, with 8 bases in the middle. This CDR3 spans 11 amino acids. DNA of the CDR3: TGCAGTGCTACCCGGGGCGAGACCCAGTACTTC. Translating gives CSATRGETQYF.

The chain carries TRBV4-1 and TRBJ1-2; D is possibly TRBD1 (6 bases). Per the germline V gene, CDR1 is MGHRA and CDR2 is YSYEKL. The CDR3 totals 15 residues. V lost 0 bases to trimming and J lost 3 bases, with 11 bases between them. This chain's CDR3 is CASSQEGAGDYGYTF. CDR3 DNA: TGCGCCAGCAGCCAAGAGGGGGCGGGGGACTATGGCTACACCTTC.

The chain is built from TRBV11-2 and TRBJ1-2; the match to TRBD1 covers 7 bases. V was pared by 4 bases and J by 8 bases, with 7 bases of the junction left unmatched. The CDR3 is 13 amino acids. Germline loops: CDR1 SGHAT, CDR2 FQNNGV. CDR3 nucleotide sequence: TGTGCCAGCAGCTCTATCACAGGGGCCGGCTACACCTTC. This encodes CASSSITGAGYTF.

The chain combines TRBV6-5 with TRBJ2-7; TRBD2 agrees at 11 bases. The ends lost 8 bases at V and 2 bases at J; junction bases unmatched: 2. The CDR3 totals 13 residues. From germline, CDR1 is MNHEY and CDR2 SVGAGI. The CDR3 protein is CASRGLAAYEQYF. The DNA of the CDR3 is TGTGCCAGCCGGGGACTAGCGGCCTACGAGCAGTACTTC.

There are a few counts of this clone. The chain has TRBV2 and TRBJ1-2; D unresolved. Between the trimmed V and J ends, which lost 1 base and 4 bases, there was a span of 4 bases. The CDR3 length is 12 residues. Germline CDR1 and CDR2: SNHLY and FYNNEI. The CDR3 region is CASSEGGYGYTF. Written as DNA, the CDR3 is TGTGCCAGCAGTGAAGGGGGCTATGGCTACACCTTC.

The gene calls are TRBV5-1 and TRBJ2-3; 7 bases map to TRBD1. Germline-derived CDR1 and CDR2 are SGHRS and YFSETQ. The junction had 12 bases not matched to a gene; V was cut back by 6 bases and J by 2 bases. This CDR3 has 16 amino acids. Written as DNA, the CDR3 is TGCGCCAGCACCCCGGGACAGAGGAACCCCACAGATACGCAGTATTTT. Amino acids: CASTPGQRNPTDTQYF. The full variable domain, rest sourced from reference TRBV5-1 and TRBJ2-3, is KAGVTQTPRYLIKTRGQQVTLSCSPISGHRSVSWYQQTPGQGLQFLFEYFSETQRNKGNFPGRFSGRQFSNSRSEMNVSTLELGDSALYLCASTPGQRNPTDTQYFGPGTRLTVL.

A word on this clone: Other DNA variants within this sample encode the same CDR3. J is TRBJ2-7 and V is TRBV13, with D perhaps being TRBD1 or TRBD2 (7 bases each). CDR1 and CDR2 (germline): PRHDT, FYEKMQ (reference sequence). This CDR3 has 15 residues. The ends were cut back, 2 bases at V and 6 bases at J, with 17 bases in the middle. For the CDR3, the DNA is TGTGCCAGCAGCTTATGGGGTCAGGGGGGGCGCGAGCAGTACTTC. Protein product: CASSLWGQGGREQYF.

The chain uses TRBV29-1 and TRBJ2-5; possibly TRBD2 for D (7 bases). Trimming took off 3 bases at V and 5 bases at J, with 19 bases between the two ends. The CDR3 is 15 residues long. CDR1 is SQVTM and CDR2 is ANQGSEA in the germline V gene. The CDR3 protein is CSVEVAGAPGETQYF. The DNA of the CDR3 is TGCAGCGTTGAGGTGGCGGGGGCCCCGGGGGAGACCCAGTACTTC.

The CDR3 DNA sequence: TGTGCCAGCAGCTCCGGACAGGATTCTAACAATGAGCAGTTCTTC. Translating gives CASSSGQDSNNEQFF. This chain links TRBV11-3 with TRBJ2-1; TRBD1 matches 7 bases. CDR3 size: 15 residues. V was pared by 4 bases and J by 5 bases, with 8 bases of the junction left unmatched. The germline CDR1 and CDR2 sequences are SGHNT and YENEEA.

The genes are TRBV5-1 and TRBJ2-7, with 8 bases lining up with TRBD2. The germline CDR1 and CDR2 sequences are SGHRS and YFSETQ. The CDR3 length is 15 residues. The V segment lost 0 bases and the J segment 2 bases; nucleotides outside the gene matches: 4. Here the CDR3 DNA reads TGCGCCAGCAGCTTGGGACGGGAGGGAGCCTACGAGCAGTACTTC. Encoded protein: CASSLGREGAYEQYF.

The chain employs TRBV2 and TRBJ2-5, with TRBD2 matching 10 bases. The CDR3 sequence is 15 residues long. J gave up 1 base and V 6 bases, and 5 bases lay outside the gene matches. Germline V gene lookup returns CDR1 SNHLY and CDR2 FYNNEI. CDR3 residues: CASRDSGGPQETQYF. As DNA, the CDR3 is TGTGCCAGCAGAGATAGCGGGGGGCCCCAAGAGACCCAGTACTTC.

The V call is TRBV4-3, the J call TRBJ2-7, with 7 bases that match TRBD1. CDR1 and CDR2 (germline): LGHNA, YSLEER. The CDR3 has 15 residues. The ends lost 1 base at V and 6 bases at J; junction bases unmatched: 9. In DNA form, the CDR3 reads TGCGCCAGCAGCCAAGCGTGGCAGGGGGAGTTCGAGCAGTACTTC. It encodes CASSQAWQGEFEQYF.

The chain uses TRBV5-6 and TRBJ1-2; no clear D gene. The CDR3 consists of 12 residues. V lost 4 bases to trimming and J lost 8 bases, with 12 bases between them. Germline loops: CDR1 SGHDT, CDR2 YYEEEE. This chain's CDR3 is CASSAAPHGYTF. In DNA, the CDR3 is TGTGCCAGCAGCGCGGCCCCTCACGGCTACACCTTC. The full variable domain, its missing parts supplied by reference TRBV5-6 and TRBJ1-2, is DAGVTQSPTHLIKTRGQQVTLRCSPKSGHDTVSWYQQALGQGPQFIFQYYEEEERQRGNFPDRFSGHQFPNYSSELNVNALLLGDSALYLCASSAAPHGYTFGSGTRLTVV.

The chain combines TRBV28 with TRBJ2-6; TRBD1 agrees at 8 bases. Germline assignment: CDR1 MDHEN and CDR2 SYDVKM. CDR3 size: 17 residues. With V trimmed by 7 bases and J by 3 bases, 11 bases remained unmatched. The CDR3 loop is CASTKRHRGFGANVLTF. The DNA of the CDR3 is TGTGCCAGCACCAAACGACACAGGGGGTTTGGGGCCAACGTCCTGACTTTC.

The chain recombines TRBV7-2 with TRBJ1-2; 9 bases match TRBD1. The germline CDR1 and CDR2 sequences are SGHTA and FQGNSA. The V segment lost 6 bases and the J segment 4 bases; nucleotides outside the gene matches: 21. This CDR3 comprises 19 residues. CDR3 loop: CASREPGQGPSLWIYGYTF. The CDR3 bases are TGTGCCAGCAGAGAACCCGGACAGGGGCCATCTCTGTGGATCTATGGCTACACCTTC.